One TCR beta chain is described in this entry. Its target is unknown. Treatment described: around 19 received Ad26.COV2.S at low or high dose, single or two shots; roughly five received placebo; per-sample allocation not given. After the first vaccine or placebo injection, samples were drawn on day 63. What was given as vaccine was an Ad26 vector encoding Wuhan-strain SARS-CoV-2 spike. The entry originates in a study of Ad26.COV2.S vaccination and SARS-CoV-2 variants. As for the study in general: Donor allocation was to the COV1001 Ad26.COV2.S trial arm.

Assay: immunoSEQ multiplex PCR; the TCRdb copy retains only in-frame clones and omits some. Of approximately 340,000 clones in the sample, 85% are singletons; the top ten hold roughly 3.5%. The CDR3 is 17 residues long. The germline V gene has CDR1 SEHNR and CDR2 FQNEAQ (reference sequence). Trimming removed 6 bases at V and 0 bases at J, with 19 bases between. Findings and caveats of the study: Comparable non-spike TCR breadth was observed in vaccine and placebo recipients.

The clonotype was recovered from a person between 18 and 59 years old who received the Ad26.COV2.S COVID-19 vaccine or a placebo. This sequence joins TRBV7-9 and TRBJ2-3; possible D gene TRBD2, 6 bases. The material was peripheral blood, obtained in a trial of Ad26.COV2.S vaccine versus placebo. The CDR3 coding sequence is TGTGCCAGCAGAGAGGAAGTCGGCGGGGTAAGCACAGATACGCAGTATTTT. Encoded protein: CASREEVGGVSTDTQYF.